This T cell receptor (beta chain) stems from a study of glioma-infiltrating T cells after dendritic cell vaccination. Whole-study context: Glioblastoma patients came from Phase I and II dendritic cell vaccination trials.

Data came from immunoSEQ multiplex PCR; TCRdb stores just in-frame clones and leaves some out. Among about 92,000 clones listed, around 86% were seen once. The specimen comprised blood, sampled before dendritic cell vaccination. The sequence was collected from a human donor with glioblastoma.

The CDR3 nucleotides are TGTGCCAGCAGAGGGGACAGCCAGAACACTGAAGCTTTCTTT. This sequence encodes CASRGDSQNTEAFF. The chain recombines TRBV2 with TRBJ1-1; 7 bases match TRBD1. CDR3 size: 14 residues. CDR1 SNHLY and CDR2 FYNNEI come from the germline V gene. The V segment lost 6 bases and the J segment 1 base; nucleotides outside the gene matches: 5.